One sample yielded the 23 T cell receptor beta chains listed below, sequenced in a study of blood T cell repertoires in COVID-19 (dated by TCRdb to 2018 to 2021). The library was made by the immunoSEQ multiplex PCR assay. Entries here come from immuneACCESS through TCRdb and include only in-frame sequences with V and J called. Some clones fail to appear in such tables; in the studies checked, an unresolved V gene covers under half of the shortfall, and the cause of the remainder is unknown. Within this sample are some 78,000 clones, with roughly 90% of them counted one time only. 4.3% of the sample is in the top ten clones. Material: peripheral blood. The receptor set was obtained from a woman aged 80 or older with active or convalescent COVID-19.

The V and J genes are TRBV28 and TRBJ1-6, with TRBD1 as a possible D gene (5 bases). The ends were cut back, 2 bases at V and 4 bases at J, with 9 bases in the middle. Germline CDR1 reads MDHEN; CDR2 reads SYDVKM. This CDR3 spans 15 amino acids. As DNA, the CDR3 is TGTGCCAGCAGTTTAGGGGCAGCATATAATTCACCCCTCCACTTT. Translated, it gives CASSLGAAYNSPLHF.

V gene TRBV27 combines with J gene TRBJ1-6, with D tentatively TRBD1 (6 bases). Per germline, CDR1 MNHEY and CDR2 SMNVEV (reference sequence). The CDR3 sequence is 15 residues long. V dropped 7 bases and J dropped 9 bases, with 19 bases sitting between them. Here the CDR3 reads CASTSGDIFSSPLHF. For the CDR3, the DNA is TGTGCCAGCACCTCCGGGGACATTTTCAGTTCACCCCTCCACTTT.

This chain links TRBV7-6 with TRBJ2-3, with 9 nucleotides matching TRBD2. The ends lost 0 bases at V and 6 bases at J; junction bases unmatched: 1. This CDR3 has 14 amino acids. Looked up from germline, CDR1 is SGHVS and CDR2 is FNYEAQ. The chain's CDR3 is CASSLASGSDTQYF. DNA of the CDR3: TGTGCCAGCAGCTTAGCTAGCGGGAGCGATACGCAGTATTTT.

This rearrangement joins TRBV27 to TRBJ1-5; 10 nucleotides align to TRBD1. The CDR3 is made up of 16 amino acids. Trimming removed 1 base from V and 6 bases from J; junction bases left unmatched: 6. Germline V lookup: CDR1 MNHEY, CDR2 SMNVEV (reference sequence). The CDR3: CASSLYGTGESQPQHF. Written as DNA, the CDR3 is TGTGCCAGCAGTTTATATGGGACAGGGGAGAGTCAGCCCCAGCATTTT.

The chain carries TRBV29-1 and TRBJ2-3, with 9 bases matching TRBD2. From germline, CDR1 is SQVTM and CDR2 ANQGSEA. The CDR3 is made up of 15 amino acids. J was trimmed by 1 base and V by 4 bases; bases with no gene match: 6. The CDR3 here is CSVGGGGWGTDTQYF. The DNA of the CDR3 is TGCAGCGTTGGCGGGGGGGGCTGGGGCACAGATACGCAGTATTTT.

The chain joins TRBV29-1 to TRBJ2-2, with 8 positions matching TRBD1. The CDR3 is made up of 12 amino acids. V was pared by 6 bases and J by 5 bases, with 2 bases of the junction left unmatched. Germline V gives CDR1 SQVTM, CDR2 ANQGSEA. The CDR3 sequence is CSVRDRTGELFF. The CDR3 region has the DNA TGCAGCGTGAGGGACAGGACCGGGGAGCTGTTTTTT.

The chain joins TRBV6-2 or TRBV6-3 to TRBJ1-1, with D perhaps TRBD1 (6 bases). The CDR3 is 14 residues long. Between the trimmed V and J ends, which lost 6 bases and 0 bases, there was a span of 11 bases. CDR1 is MNHEY and CDR2 is SVGEGT in the germline V gene. CDR3 loop: CASSLGQLNTEAFF. DNA for the CDR3: TGTGCCAGCAGCCTTGGACAGCTGAACACTGAAGCTTTCTTT.

The chain is built from TRBV6-2 or TRBV6-3 and TRBJ2-7, with 7 bases aligning to TRBD2. This CDR3 region has 15 residues. V lost 2 bases to trimming and J lost 3 bases; unmatched junction nucleotides: 7. Germline CDR1 MNHEY, CDR2 SVGEGT. The CDR3 protein is CASSYGGVAGYEQYF. The CDR3 DNA follows: TGTGCCAGCAGTTACGGAGGGGTAGCGGGCTACGAGCAGTACTTC.

The gene calls are TRBV5-1 and TRBJ1-1; 8 nucleotides align to TRBD1. Germline loops: CDR1 SGHRS, CDR2 YFSETQ. V was pared by 1 base and J by 5 bases, with 13 bases of the junction left unmatched. The CDR3 has 17 residues. The CDR3 sequence is CASSLNFQGATPTEAFF. In DNA, the CDR3 is TGCGCCAGCAGCTTGAATTTCCAGGGGGCGACCCCGACTGAAGCTTTCTTT.

The V gene is TRBV18, the J gene TRBJ1-3, with 8 bases lining up with TRBD1. CDR1 and CDR2 from the germline V gene are KGHSH and LQKENI. With V trimmed by 3 bases and J by 0 bases, 4 bases remained unmatched. The CDR3 runs 16 residues. For the CDR3, the DNA is TGTGCCAGCTCACCGCGGACAGGGAACTCTGGAAACACCATATATTTT. Encoded protein: CASSPRTGNSGNTIYF.

The genes are TRBV4-2 and TRBJ2-1; D is possibly TRBD2 (6 bases). Germline V lookup: CDR1 LGHNA, CDR2 YNFKEQ. The V gene lost 2 bases and the J gene lost 9 bases, with 17 bases spanning the gap. This CDR3 region has 15 residues. As DNA, the CDR3 is TGTGCCAGCAGCCAATCGGACTCTAGCGTCAGTGAGCAGTTCTTC. Its protein is CASSQSDSSVSEQFF.

This rearrangement joins TRBV11-2 to TRBJ2-1; 7 bases agree with TRBD2. Germline CDR1 is SGHAT and CDR2 is FQNNGV. This CDR3 is 16 amino acids long. Trimming took 1 base from V and 1 from J; bases not matched to a gene: 4. CDR3: CASSLGGSGSYNEQFF. The DNA for the CDR3 is TGTGCCAGCAGCTTAGGGGGTAGCGGGTCCTACAATGAGCAGTTCTTC.

J is TRBJ2-3 and V is TRBV6-5; possible D gene TRBD1, 6 bases. Germline CDR1 MNHEY, CDR2 SVGAGI. The length of the CDR3 is 15 residues. V was clipped by 3 bases and J by 1 base, with 11 bases between them. For the CDR3, the DNA is TGTGCCAGCAGTTATTTTGGACAGCGCACAGATACGCAGTATTTT. Its translation is CASSYFGQRTDTQYF.

This clone appeared once. This chain links TRBV6-5 with TRBJ2-7, with TRBD2 matching over 11 bases. The CDR3 has 14 amino acids. The germline gives CDR1 MNHEY, CDR2 SVGAGI. With V trimmed by 10 bases and J by 7 bases, 12 bases remained unmatched. CDR3 DNA: TGTGCCACGAGAGAGGGACTAGCGGCGGTAGAGCAGTACTTC. This gives the protein CATREGLAAVEQYF.

This clone was found once. The chain carries TRBV11-2 and TRBJ1-1; D uncertain. The CDR3 sequence is 13 residues long. Trimming removed 0 bases from V and 1 base from J, with 3 bases in between. The V gene's germline CDR1 is SGHAT and CDR2 FQNNGV. CDR3 sequence reads: CASSLERNTEAFF. CDR3 nucleotides: TGTGCCAGCAGCTTAGAGAGGAACACTGAAGCTTTCTTT.

The V and J genes are TRBV28 and TRBJ2-5, with 9 nucleotides matching TRBD2. This CDR3 comprises 14 residues. Looked up from germline, CDR1 is MDHEN and CDR2 is SYDVKM. The V and J ends lost 3 bases and 3 bases, in that order; junction bases with no gene match: 2. The CDR3 coding sequence is TGTGCCAGCAGTTTGGTAGCGGGAGAAGAGACCCAGTACTTC. Protein sequence: CASSLVAGEETQYF. Complete variable domain (other parts from reference TRBV28 and TRBJ2-5): DVKVTQSSRYLVKRTGEKVFLECVQDMDHENMFWYRQDPGLGLRLIYFSYDVKMKEKGDIPEGYSVSREKKERFSLILESASTNQTSMYLCASSLVAGEETQYFGPGTRLLVL.

The V call is TRBV28, the J call TRBJ2-7; D is possibly TRBD2 (7 bases). This CDR3 is built from 15 residues. The germline CDR1 and CDR2 sequences are MDHEN and SYDVKM. V shed 6 bases and J shed 4 bases, with 19 bases lying between them. Here the CDR3 reads CASSPMGGGWYEQYF. The CDR3 DNA follows: TGTGCCAGCAGCCCAATGGGGGGGGGCTGGTACGAGCAGTACTTC.

The genes are TRBV2 and TRBJ2-3, with D possibly TRBD2 on 6 matching bases. In germline, CDR1 is SNHLY, CDR2 FYNNEI. The length of the CDR3 is 14 residues. V was trimmed by 7 bases and J by 0 bases, leaving 11 bases between them. CDR3: CASKLAVSTDTQYF. CDR3 coding DNA: TGTGCCAGCAAATTAGCGGTGAGCACAGATACGCAGTATTTT.

This chain connects TRBV25-1 to TRBJ2-7; a possible D gene is TRBD1 (6 bases). V was trimmed by 0 bases and J by 7 bases, leaving 13 bases between them. This CDR3 has 14 amino acids. Germline CDR1 is MGHDK and CDR2 is SYGVNS. The CDR3 is CASSEYQGSKEQYF. The DNA of the CDR3 is TGTGCCAGCAGTGAATATCAGGGGAGCAAGGAGCAGTACTTC.

This clone has just a few counts. The chain has TRBV18 and TRBJ1-5; 8 bases agree with TRBD1. J was trimmed by 2 bases and V by 1 base; bases with no gene match: 4. The germline CDR1 and CDR2 sequences are KGHSH and LQKENI. The CDR3 contains 16 residues. The CDR3: CASSPQSGGGNQPQHF. DNA for the CDR3: TGTGCCAGCTCACCACAGTCAGGGGGCGGCAATCAGCCCCAGCATTTT.

The rearrangement uses TRBV15 and TRBJ1-3; D gene ambiguous. V shed 5 bases and J shed 3 bases, with 11 bases lying between them. The CDR3 has 14 residues. In germline, CDR1 is LNHNV, CDR2 YYDKDF (reference sequence). Here the CDR3 reads CATSDRVDGNTIYF. In nucleotides, the CDR3 is TGTGCCACCAGCGATAGAGTAGATGGAAACACCATATATTTT.

The rearrangement links TRBV5-6 to TRBJ2-1, with 12 nucleotides matching TRBD2. The CDR3 runs to 16 residues. Germline trimming cut 2 bases from V and 5 bases from J; bases unmatched to any gene: 5. The germline CDR1 and CDR2 sequences are SGHDT and YYEEEE. The CDR3 sequence: CASSLPGLAGHNEQFF. In nucleotides, the CDR3 is TGTGCCAGCAGCTTACCGGGACTAGCGGGTCACAATGAGCAGTTCTTC.

The chain links TRBV28 to TRBJ2-1; TRBD2 is a possible D gene (6 bases). Trimming pared 2 bases from V and 5 bases from J, leaving 13 bases between. The germline CDR1 and CDR2 sequences are MDHEN and SYDVKM. The length of the CDR3 is 15 residues. The CDR3 coding sequence is TGTGCCAGCAGTTTACCTAGCGAGAATCACAATGAGCAGTTCTTC. Protein sequence: CASSLPSENHNEQFF.